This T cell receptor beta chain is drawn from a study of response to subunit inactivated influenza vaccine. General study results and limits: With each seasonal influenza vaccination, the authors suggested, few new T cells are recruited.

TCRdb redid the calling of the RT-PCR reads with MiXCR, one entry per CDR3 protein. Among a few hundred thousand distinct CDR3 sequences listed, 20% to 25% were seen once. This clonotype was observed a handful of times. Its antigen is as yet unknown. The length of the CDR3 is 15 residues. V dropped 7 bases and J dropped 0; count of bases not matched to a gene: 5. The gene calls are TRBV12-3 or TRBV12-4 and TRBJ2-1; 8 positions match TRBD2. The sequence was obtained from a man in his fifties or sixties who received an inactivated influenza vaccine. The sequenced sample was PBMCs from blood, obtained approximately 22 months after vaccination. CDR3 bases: TGTGCCAGCAACCGGGGGGGCAGCTCCTACAATGAGCAGTTCTTC. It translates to CASNRGGSSYNEQFF.